This T cell receptor beta chain is from a study of Ad26.COV2.S vaccination and SARS-CoV-2 variants. Method: immunoSEQ multiplex PCR; TCRdb's copy keeps in-frame clones and lacks some. The table lists hundreds of thousands of clones, about 93% of them singletons. Treatment: some 20 received Ad26.COV2.S at low or high dose, single or two shots; 5 received placebo; per-sample allocation not given. At day 63 after the first vaccine or placebo injection, samples were drawn. The J segment lost 0 bases and the V segment lost 5 bases, leaving 9 bases of the junction unmatched. The V gene's germline CDR1 is SEHNR and CDR2 FQNEAQ (reference sequence). There are 17 residues in the CDR3.

The V call is TRBV7-9, the J call TRBJ2-7; TRBD1 agrees at 11 bases. This clonotype was sampled from a person aged 18-65 years who received the Ad26.COV2.S COVID-19 vaccine or a placebo. Sample: peripheral blood, taken in a trial of Ad26.COV2.S vaccine versus placebo. In DNA, the CDR3 is TGTGCCAGCAGCAAGAGACCCGGGACAGGGGGCTCCTACGAGCAGTACTTC. This translates into CASSKRPGTGGSYEQYF.